This T cell receptor beta chain was retrieved from a study of T cells in Graves' hyperthyroidism and ophthalmopathy. Broader study findings: Most thyroid clonotypes that were expanded above 0.001 also turned up in blood. In simple terms, a model built on 13 V-J features told ophthalmopathy apart from stable hyperthyroidism.

Authors of the study amplified TCR beta CDR3 regions from RNA transcripts. RT-PCR in the first round (using the HTBI primer set) targeted the TCR CDR3. Each CDR3 protein gets one entry after TCRdb re-called the multiplex PCR reads with MiXCR. In the table there are approximately 640,000 distinct CDR3 sequences, 15% to 20% of which are singletons. Germline V gene sequence: CDR1 SGDLS, CDR2 YYNGEE. There are 15 residues in the CDR3. With 3 bases clipped from V and 1 base from J, the junction kept 4 bases outside the gene matches. This clonotype was observed once. Antigen: not known. This sequence joins TRBV9 and TRBJ2-5, with 9 bases that match TRBD2. The source is a woman aged 30 to 39 with Graves' hyperthyroidism. The sequencing sample was made of blood. Here the CDR3 DNA reads TGTGCCAGCAGCGCCGGACTAGCGCCCCAAGAGACCCAGTACTTC. Protein: CASSAGLAPQETQYF.